Sequencing of this T cell receptor beta chain was carried out in a study of a mutant IDH1 vaccine in newly diagnosed glioma. The V segment lost 6 bases and the J segment 3 bases; nucleotides outside the gene matches: 3. CDR1 is MNHEY, CDR2 SMNVEV, per germline (reference sequence). The CDR3 runs to 13 residues. Sequencing used immunoSEQ multiplex PCR; TCRdb keeps in-frame clones, though not all of them. The profile shows about 69,000 clones, around 87% of them singletons. Documented time point: week 35, safety follow-up. Vaccine doses each comprised 300 ug of mutant IDH1 20-mer peptide, with topical imiquimod. With regard to this clone: Antigen unknown.

The chain combines TRBV27 with TRBJ2-5, with 8 bases lining up with TRBD1. This receptor was identified in a man aged 25 to 40 with glioma. The sample here was PBMCs, taken from a glioma patient whose treatment included an IDH1 peptide vaccine. CDR3 amino acids: CASRYRGKETQYF. The CDR3 DNA reads TGTGCCAGCAGGTACAGGGGGAAAGAGACCCAGTACTTC.